This T cell receptor beta chain comes out of a study of vaccination and CD4 T cells after COVID-19. Study findings and constraints: Only post-vaccination samples contained a median approximately 86% of the reactive clones in convalescent patients.

Indicated treatment: approximately nine-day PBMC culture with coronavirus spike peptide pools or control peptides (ViraFEST assay). CD4+ T lymphocytes from the unexposed donor were collected before the COVID-19 pandemic (2011-2018). ViraFEST relied on peptide pools to expand antigen-specific T cells; the TCRs were sequenced afterward. Once obtained from cultured CD4+ T cells, the DNA was sequenced using the Oncomine TCR Beta short-read assay. TCRdb analysed the PCR reads with MiXCR anew, one entry per CDR3 protein. The table has several thousand distinct CDR3 sequences, under 45% seen once. Comments on this clonotype: What it binds is not known.

Trimming took 3 bases from V and 2 from J; bases not matched to a gene: 10. Looked up from germline, CDR1 is GTSNPN and CDR2 is SVGIG (reference sequence). The CDR3 sequence is 15 residues long. The V gene is TRBV30, the J gene TRBJ2-7; 7 bases align to TRBD1. The receptor comes from a human donor in good health. The specimen sequenced was CD4+ T cells from blood, cultured in vitro. The CDR3 bases are TGTGCCTGGAGCCCCCCCTCGACAGGGACCTACGAGCAGTACTTC. Protein product: CAWSPPSTGTYEQYF.